This T cell receptor beta chain comes out of a study of T cells in Graves' hyperthyroidism and ophthalmopathy. Authors of the study amplified TCR beta CDR3 regions from RNA transcripts. HTBI primers were the set used in a first-round RT-PCR of the TCR CDR3. From the multiplex PCR reads, TCRdb called clonotypes with MiXCR, one entry per CDR3 protein. Altogether roughly 740,000 distinct CDR3 sequences are present, 16% being singletons, with the ten largest covering approximately 8%. CDR1 MDHEN and CDR2 SYDVKM come from the germline V gene. The CDR3 consists of 13 residues. Trimming left V 5 bases short and J 6 bases short, with 12 bases between. This clonotype occurred many times.

V and J are TRBV28 and TRBJ2-3; D unclear. Specimen: blood. This TCR came from a young man with Graves' hyperthyroidism. CDR3 amino acids: CASSPPPRDTQYF. CDR3 in DNA: TGTGCCAGCAGTCCCCCCCCGAGGGATACGCAGTATTTT.